The clone carrying this T cell receptor beta chain was picked up one time. Germline V gene sequence: CDR1 SGHAT, CDR2 FQDESV (reference sequence). The junction had 7 bases not matched to a gene; V was cut back by 2 bases and J by 7 bases. The CDR3 has 14 amino acids. The sample belongs to a study of cytomegalovirus exposure and HLA in healthy donors. Sequenced by immunoSEQ multiplex PCR; TCRdb stores in-frame clones only, minus some. The data show approximately 50,000 clones, with around 90% seen just once and less than 7% held by the top ten. V usage is TRBV11-1 and J usage is TRBJ2-5; 7 bases are a match to TRBD1. The sequencing sample was made of PBMCs. The sequence came from a woman between 25 and 40 years old in good health and CMV-seronegative. DNA for the CDR3: TGTGCCAGCAGCTTACGAGGGGGCTGGGGGACCCAGTACTTC. Its protein is CASSLRGGWGTQYF.